The 2 T cell receptor beta chains below come from one sample, sequenced in a study of blood T cell repertoires in COVID-19. Clones were sequenced by immunoSEQ multiplex PCR, and TCRdb holds only the in-frame ones, with some missing. The repertoire holds 150,000 to 180,000 clones, with 70% to 85% as singletons. The sample comprised peripheral blood. These receptor sequences come from a man aged 60-69 years with COVID-19, enrolled during active disease.

The rearrangement joins TRBV11-3 to TRBJ2-7, with 14 bases matching TRBD2. V was pared by 5 bases and J by 7 bases, with 13 bases of the junction left unmatched. This CDR3 has 17 residues. Germline V CDR1 and CDR2: SGHNT, YENEEA. The CDR3 sequence is CASSLTTWGLAGVEQYF. The DNA for the CDR3 is TGTGCCAGCAGCCTAACCACCTGGGGACTAGCGGGAGTAGAGCAGTACTTC.

Comments on this clone: The same CDR3 arises from other DNA sequences in this sample as well. V gene TRBV18 combines with J gene TRBJ1-1, with no clear D. CDR3 size: 14 residues. V lost 2 bases, J lost 1 base, and 8 bases lay in between. CDR1 and CDR2 from the germline V gene are KGHSH and LQKENI. This CDR3 reads CASSPNRGNTEAFF. In DNA form, the CDR3 reads TGTGCCAGCTCACCAAATCGGGGGAACACTGAAGCTTTCTTT.